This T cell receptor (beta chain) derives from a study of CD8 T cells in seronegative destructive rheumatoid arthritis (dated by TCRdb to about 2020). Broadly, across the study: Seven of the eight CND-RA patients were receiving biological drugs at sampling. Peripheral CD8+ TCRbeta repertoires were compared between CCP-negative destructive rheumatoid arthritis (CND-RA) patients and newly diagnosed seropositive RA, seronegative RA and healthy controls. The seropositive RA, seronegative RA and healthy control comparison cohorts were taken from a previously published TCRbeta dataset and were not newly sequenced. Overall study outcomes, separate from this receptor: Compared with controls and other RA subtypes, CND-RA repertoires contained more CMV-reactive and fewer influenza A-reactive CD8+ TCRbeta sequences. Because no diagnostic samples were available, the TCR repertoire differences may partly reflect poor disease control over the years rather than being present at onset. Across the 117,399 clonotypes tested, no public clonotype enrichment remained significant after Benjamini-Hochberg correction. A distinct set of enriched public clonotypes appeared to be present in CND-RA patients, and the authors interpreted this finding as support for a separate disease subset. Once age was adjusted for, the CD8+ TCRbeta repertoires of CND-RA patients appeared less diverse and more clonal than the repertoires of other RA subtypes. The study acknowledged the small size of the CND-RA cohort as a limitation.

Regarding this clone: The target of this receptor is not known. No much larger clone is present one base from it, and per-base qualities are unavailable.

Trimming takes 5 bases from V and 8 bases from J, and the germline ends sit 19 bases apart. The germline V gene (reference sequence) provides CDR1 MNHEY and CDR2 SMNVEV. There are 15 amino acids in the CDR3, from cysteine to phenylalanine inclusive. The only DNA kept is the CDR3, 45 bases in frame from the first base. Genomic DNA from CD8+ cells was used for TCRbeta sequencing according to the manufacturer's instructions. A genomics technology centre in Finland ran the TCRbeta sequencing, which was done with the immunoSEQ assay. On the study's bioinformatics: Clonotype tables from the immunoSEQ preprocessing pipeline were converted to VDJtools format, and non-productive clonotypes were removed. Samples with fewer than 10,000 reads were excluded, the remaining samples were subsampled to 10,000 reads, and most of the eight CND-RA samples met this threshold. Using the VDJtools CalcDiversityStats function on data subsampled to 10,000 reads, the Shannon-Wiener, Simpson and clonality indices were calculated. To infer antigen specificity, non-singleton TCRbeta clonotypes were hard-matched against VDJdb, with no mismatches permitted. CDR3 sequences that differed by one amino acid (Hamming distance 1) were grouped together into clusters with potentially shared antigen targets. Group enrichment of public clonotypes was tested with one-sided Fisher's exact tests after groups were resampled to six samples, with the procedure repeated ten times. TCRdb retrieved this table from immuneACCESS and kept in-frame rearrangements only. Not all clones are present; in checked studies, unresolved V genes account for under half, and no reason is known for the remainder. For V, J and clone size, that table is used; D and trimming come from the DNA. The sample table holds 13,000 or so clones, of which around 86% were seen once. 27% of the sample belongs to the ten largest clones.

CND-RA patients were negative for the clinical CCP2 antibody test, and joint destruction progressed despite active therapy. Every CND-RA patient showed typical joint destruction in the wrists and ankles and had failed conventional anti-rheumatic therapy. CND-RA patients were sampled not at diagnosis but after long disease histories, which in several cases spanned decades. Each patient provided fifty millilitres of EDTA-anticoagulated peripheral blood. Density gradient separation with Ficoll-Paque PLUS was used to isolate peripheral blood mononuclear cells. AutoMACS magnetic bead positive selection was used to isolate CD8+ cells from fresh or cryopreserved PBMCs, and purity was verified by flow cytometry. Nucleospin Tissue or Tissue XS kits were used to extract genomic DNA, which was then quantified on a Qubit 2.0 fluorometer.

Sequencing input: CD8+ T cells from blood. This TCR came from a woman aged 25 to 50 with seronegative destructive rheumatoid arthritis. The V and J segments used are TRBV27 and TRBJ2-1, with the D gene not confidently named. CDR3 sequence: CASSPYLISPDEQFF. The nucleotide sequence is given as TGTGCCAGCAGTCCCTACCTAATATCTCCCGATGAGCAGTTCTTC.